The 19 T cell receptor beta chains presented below share a single source sample, sequenced in a study of graft-versus-host responses after intestinal transplantation. Sequencing used immunoSEQ multiplex PCR; TCRdb keeps in-frame clones, though not all of them. The table includes around 70,000 clones, about 89% detected once. These TCRs' antigens remain unknown. Specimen: unstimulated CD8+ T cells sorted from spleen or lymph node cells, collected before intestinal transplant. These receptors were obtained from a human donor who received an intestinal transplant.

This chain joins TRBV9 and TRBJ2-3, with a tentative D call TRBD2 (6 bases). The germline V gene encodes CDR1 SGDLS and CDR2 YYNGEE. The length of the CDR3 is 15 residues. V shed 4 bases and J shed 3 bases, with 15 bases lying between them. CDR3 residues: CASSPEGTQTDTQYF. In DNA, the CDR3 is TGTGCCAGCAGCCCAGAGGGGACTCAGACAGATACGCAGTATTTT.

The chain couples TRBV5-1 to TRBJ1-2; TRBD1 matches 7 bases. Germline V gives CDR1 SGHRS, CDR2 YFSETQ. The CDR3 loop spans 15 amino acids. The V segment lost 0 bases and the J segment 4 bases; nucleotides outside the gene matches: 6. In DNA form, the CDR3 reads TGCGCCAGCAGCTTGGTTCCGGACAGGCTCTATGGCTACACCTTC. It encodes CASSLVPDRLYGYTF.

This chain joins TRBV28 and TRBJ2-5, with 11 bases matching TRBD1. The CDR3 length is 16 residues. Per germline, CDR1 MDHEN and CDR2 SYDVKM. The CDR3: CPQDRGHGPGQETQYF. The CDR3 DNA sequence: TGTCCGCAGGACAGGGGGCACGGGCCAGGACAGGAGACCCAGTACTTC.

This chain uses TRBV6-1 with TRBJ2-5; 7 bases are a match to TRBD1. V lost 0 bases to trimming and J lost 5 bases; unmatched junction nucleotides: 6. Germline V gives CDR1 MNHNS, CDR2 SASEGT. The CDR3 consists of 15 residues. CDR3 nucleotides: TGTGCCAGCAGTGAAGCCGAGGGGGCGGTGGAGACCCAGTACTTC. Translated: CASSEAEGAVETQYF.

The chain uses TRBV11-1 and TRBJ2-7; TRBD1 matches at 7 bases. This CDR3 contains 15 residues. CDR1 is SGHAT and CDR2 is FQDESV in the germline V gene (reference sequence). With 5 bases clipped from V and 0 bases from J, the junction kept 7 bases outside the gene matches. CDR3 protein: CASSLGQVGSYEQYF. The DNA for the CDR3 is TGTGCCAGCAGCCTCGGACAGGTAGGCTCCTACGAGCAGTACTTC.

This clone occurred once. This sequence joins TRBV9 and TRBJ2-3; 9 bases align to TRBD2. This CDR3 comprises 17 residues. Germline CDR1 SGDLS, CDR2 YYNGEE. V gave up 0 bases and J gave up 2 bases; unmatched junction bases: 7. As DNA, the CDR3 is TGTGCCAGCAGCGTAGAAGACGCGGGAGGGAACACAGATACGCAGTATTTT. This sequence encodes CASSVEDAGGNTDTQYF.

The chain uses TRBV15 and TRBJ2-3; D is unclear. CDR1 LNHNV and CDR2 YYDKDF come from the germline V gene (reference sequence). Deletions cut 0 bases from V and 0 bases from J, with 19 bases between. The CDR3 length is 19 residues. As DNA, the CDR3 is TGTGCCACCAGCAGAGACTGGGCCTGGGCGAATTCTAGCACAGATACGCAGTATTTT. The encoded protein is CATSRDWAWANSSTDTQYF.

This clone was seen once. The rearrangement links TRBV6-1 to TRBJ2-1; TRBD1 matches at 9 bases. Germline CDR1 reads MNHNS; CDR2 reads SASEGT. J was trimmed by 1 base and V by 0 bases; bases with no gene match: 4. The CDR3 is made up of 17 amino acids. The CDR3 sequence: CASSEAWTGVSYNEQFF. CDR3 in DNA: TGTGCCAGCAGTGAAGCCTGGACAGGGGTGTCCTACAATGAGCAGTTCTTC.

This clone was counted only a few times. The V and J genes are TRBV19 and TRBJ2-7; 7 bases are a match to TRBD1. Germline assignment: CDR1 LNHDA and CDR2 SQIVND (reference sequence). Trimming at V came to 4 bases and at J to 7 bases, leaving 4 bases not matched to a gene. The CDR3 loop spans 12 amino acids. The CDR3 loop is CASSTPTGEQYF. CDR3 sequence (DNA): TGTGCCAGTAGTACCCCGACAGGGGAGCAGTACTTC. Filled out from reference TRBV19 and TRBJ2-7, the complete variable domain reads DGGITQSPKYLFRKEGQNVTLSCEQNLNHDAMYWYRQDPGQGLRLIYYSQIVNDFQKGDIAEGYSVSREKKESFPLTVTSAQKNPTAFYLCASSTPTGEQYFGPGTRLTVT.

This clone was recorded only once. The chain joins TRBV5-1 to TRBJ2-7; D might be TRBD2 (5 bases). The CDR3 extends over 14 amino acids. Germline V lookup: CDR1 SGHRS, CDR2 YFSETQ. V lost 0 bases and J 2 bases, leaving 9 bases between the germline ends. The chain's CDR3 is CASSLGGPTYEQYF. The CDR3 bases are TGCGCCAGCAGCTTGGGAGGGCCTACCTACGAGCAGTACTTC.

The chain carries TRBV9 and TRBJ1-3; D is unresolved. Germline loops: CDR1 SGDLS, CDR2 YYNGEE. The CDR3 spans 15 residues. Trimming took 0 bases from V and 0 from J, leaving 7 bases between them. The CDR3 DNA reads TGTGCCAGCAGCGTAGCAGCGAGCTCTGGAAACACCATATATTTT. Protein: CASSVAASSGNTIYF.

The rearrangement uses TRBV9 and TRBJ2-3; D perhaps matches TRBD2 (5 bases). V lost 0 bases to trimming and J lost 0 bases, with 8 bases between them. The CDR3 is made up of 15 amino acids. CDR1 SGDLS and CDR2 YYNGEE come from the germline V gene. CDR3 region: CASSVAGGSTDTQYF. The CDR3 nucleotides are TGTGCCAGCAGCGTAGCCGGCGGGAGCACAGATACGCAGTATTTT.

This clone showed up just once. The rearrangement joins TRBV6-8 to TRBJ1-5; 8 nucleotides match TRBD1. The V gene end was trimmed by 11 bases and the J gene end by 0 bases; junction bases not matched to a gene: 15. Per the germline V gene, CDR1 is MNHGY and CDR2 is SAAAGT. This CDR3 has 17 residues. CDR3 sequence reads: CAATLDRASYSNQPQHF. In nucleotides, the CDR3 is TGTGCCGCAACTCTGGACAGGGCAAGTTATAGCAATCAGCCCCAGCATTTT.

This clone showed up just a few times. The chain employs TRBV5-1 and TRBJ2-7; 9 bases line up with TRBD1. Germline CDR1 reads SGHRS; CDR2 reads YFSETQ. Trimming at V came to 4 bases and at J to 4 bases, leaving 9 bases not matched to a gene. The CDR3 length is 15 residues. CDR3 nucleotides: TGCGCCAGCAGCGTGCGGGGACAGGGCACTTACGAGCAGTACTTC. It yields the protein CASSVRGQGTYEQYF. Supplemented by reference TRBV5-1 and TRBJ2-7, the full variable domain reads KAGVTQTPRYLIKTRGQQVTLSCSPISGHRSVSWYQQTPGQGLQFLFEYFSETQRNKGNFPGRFSGRQFSNSRSEMNVSTLELGDSALYLCASSVRGQGTYEQYFGPGTRLTVT.

The chain employs TRBV7-9 and TRBJ1-2; a weak D match, TRBD1 (5 bases). V was trimmed by 10 bases and J by 0 bases, leaving 15 bases between them. The CDR3 loop spans 14 amino acids. Germline CDR1 is SEHNR and CDR2 is FQNEAQ (reference sequence). The chain's CDR3 is CATMGGRTNYGYTF. The CDR3 DNA reads TGTGCCACCATGGGGGGGAGGACTAACTATGGCTACACCTTC.

The chain couples TRBV4-1 to TRBJ2-5, with a possible D match to TRBD2 (5 bases). CDR1 is MGHRA and CDR2 is YSYEKL in the germline V gene. Trimming took 0 bases from V and 8 from J, leaving 13 bases between them. The CDR3 totals 14 residues. DNA of the CDR3: TGCGCCAGCAGCCAAGAAAGGACTTCCGATACCCAGTACTTC. It yields the protein CASSQERTSDTQYF.

The CDR3 region is CASLRYSSYNEQFF. As DNA, the CDR3 is TGTGCCAGCCTCAGGTACAGCTCCTACAATGAGCAGTTCTTC. The chain joins TRBV21-1 to TRBJ2-1; TRBD1 is the table's D call and was not checked against the DNA. TRBV21-1 is designated a pseudogene. This CDR3 has 14 amino acids.

The gene calls are TRBV29-1 and TRBJ2-7; 10 positions agree with TRBD1. Germline values: CDR1 SQVTM, CDR2 ANQGSEA. Trimming removed 5 bases from V and 3 bases from J; junction bases left unmatched: 10. The CDR3 length is 15 residues. In nucleotides, the CDR3 is TGCAGCGTTCAGAACGCCGGGACAGGGGTCTACGAGCAGTACTTC. The encoded protein is CSVQNAGTGVYEQYF.

This rearrangement joins TRBV5-4 to TRBJ2-3, with 7 bases aligning to TRBD1. The CDR3 sequence is 15 residues long. Germline CDR1 reads SGHNT; CDR2 reads YYREEE (reference sequence). V lost 5 bases to trimming and J lost 2 bases; unmatched junction nucleotides: 8. CDR3 residues: CASSSGQAITDTQYF. The CDR3 nucleotides read TGTGCCAGCAGTTCCGGACAGGCGATCACAGATACGCAGTATTTT.